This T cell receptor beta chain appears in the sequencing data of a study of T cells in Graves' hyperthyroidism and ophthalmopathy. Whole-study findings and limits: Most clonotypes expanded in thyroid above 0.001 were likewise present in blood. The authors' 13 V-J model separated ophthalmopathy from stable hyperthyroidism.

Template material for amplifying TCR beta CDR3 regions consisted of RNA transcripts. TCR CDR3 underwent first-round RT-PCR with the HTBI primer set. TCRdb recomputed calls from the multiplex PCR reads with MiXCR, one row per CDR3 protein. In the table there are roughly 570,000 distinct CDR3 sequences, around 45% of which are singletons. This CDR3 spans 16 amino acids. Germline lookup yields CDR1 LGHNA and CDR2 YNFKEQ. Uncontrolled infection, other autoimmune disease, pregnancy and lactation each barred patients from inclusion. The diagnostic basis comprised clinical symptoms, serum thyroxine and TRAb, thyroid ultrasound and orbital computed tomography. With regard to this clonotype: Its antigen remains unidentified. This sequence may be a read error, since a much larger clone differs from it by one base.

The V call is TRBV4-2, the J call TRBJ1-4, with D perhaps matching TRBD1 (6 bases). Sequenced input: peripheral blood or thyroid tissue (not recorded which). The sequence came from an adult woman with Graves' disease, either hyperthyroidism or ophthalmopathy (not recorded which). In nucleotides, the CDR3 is TGTGCCGGCAGCCTTGGAACCGACAGGAATACTGAAAAACTGTTTTTT. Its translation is CAGSLGTDRNTEKLFF.